This record concerns one TCR beta chain sequence. Its antigen is not identified. This entry is derived from a study of cytomegalovirus exposure and HLA in healthy donors. The CDR3 runs 15 residues. CDR1 is SGHRS, CDR2 YFSETQ, per germline. Trimming took 0 bases from V and 5 from J, leaving 14 bases between them. Primers: 60 Vbeta forward and 13 Jbeta reverse. Libraries were prepared by immunoSEQ multiplex PCR; TCRdb keeps only in-frame clonotypes and omits some of them. The sample lists under 200,000 clones, 60% to 85% occurring once. The study's findings and limits: Most TCR sequences showed up rarely, but some public TCRs showed up in many donors.

The sample was PBMCs. This rearrangement joins TRBV5-1 to TRBJ1-1, with D unclear. This receptor was obtained from a male donor in good health and CMV-seropositive. The CDR3 loop reads CASSLDGSAYTEAFF. In nucleotides, the CDR3 is TGCGCCAGCAGCTTGGATGGCAGCGCCTATACTGAAGCTTTCTTT.